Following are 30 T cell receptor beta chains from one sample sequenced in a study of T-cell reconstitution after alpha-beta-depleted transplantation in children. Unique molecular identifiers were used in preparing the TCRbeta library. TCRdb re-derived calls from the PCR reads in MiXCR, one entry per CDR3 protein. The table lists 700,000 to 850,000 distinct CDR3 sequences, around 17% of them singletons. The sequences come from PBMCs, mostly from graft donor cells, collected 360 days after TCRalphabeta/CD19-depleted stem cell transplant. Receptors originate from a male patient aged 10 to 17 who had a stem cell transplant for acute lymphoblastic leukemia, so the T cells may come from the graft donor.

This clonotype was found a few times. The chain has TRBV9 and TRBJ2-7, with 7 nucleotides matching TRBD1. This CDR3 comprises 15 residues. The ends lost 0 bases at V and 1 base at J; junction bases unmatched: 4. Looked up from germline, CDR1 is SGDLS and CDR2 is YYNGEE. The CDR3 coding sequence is TGTGCCAGCAGCGTAGGACAGGGATATTCCTACGAGCAGTACTTC. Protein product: CASSVGQGYSYEQYF.

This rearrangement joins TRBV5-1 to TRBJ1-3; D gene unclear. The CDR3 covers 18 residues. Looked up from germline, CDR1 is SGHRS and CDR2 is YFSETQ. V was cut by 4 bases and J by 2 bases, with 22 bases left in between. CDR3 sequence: CASSPRHRTQPPGNTIYF. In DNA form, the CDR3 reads TGCGCCAGCAGCCCCCGACACCGGACCCAGCCCCCTGGAAACACCATATATTTT.

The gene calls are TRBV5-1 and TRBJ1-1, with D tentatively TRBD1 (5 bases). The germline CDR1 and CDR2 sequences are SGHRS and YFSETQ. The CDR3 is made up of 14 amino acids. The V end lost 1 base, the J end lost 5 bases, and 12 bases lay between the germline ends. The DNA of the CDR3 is TGCGCCAGCAGCTTGTATTTCGGGGGAACTGAAGCTTTCTTT. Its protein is CASSLYFGGTEAFF.

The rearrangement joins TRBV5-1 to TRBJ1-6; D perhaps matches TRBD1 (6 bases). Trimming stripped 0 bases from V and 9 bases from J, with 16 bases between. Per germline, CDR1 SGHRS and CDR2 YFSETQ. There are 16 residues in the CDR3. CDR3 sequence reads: CASSLVAGVMGSPLHF. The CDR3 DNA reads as TGCGCCAGCAGCTTGGTCGCAGGGGTAATGGGTTCACCCCTCCACTTT.

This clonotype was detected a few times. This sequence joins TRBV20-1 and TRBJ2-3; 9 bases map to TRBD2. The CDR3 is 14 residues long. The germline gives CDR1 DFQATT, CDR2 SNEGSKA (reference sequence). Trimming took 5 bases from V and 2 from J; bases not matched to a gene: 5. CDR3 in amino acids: CSARAGGLTDTQYF. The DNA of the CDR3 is TGCAGTGCTCGAGCGGGAGGACTCACAGATACGCAGTATTTT.

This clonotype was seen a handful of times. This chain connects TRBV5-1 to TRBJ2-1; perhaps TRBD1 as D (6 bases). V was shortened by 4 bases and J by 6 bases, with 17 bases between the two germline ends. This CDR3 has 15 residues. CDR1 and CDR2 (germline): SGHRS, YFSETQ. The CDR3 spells CASSGHETGFNEQFF. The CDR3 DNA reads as TGCGCCAGCAGCGGCCATGAGACAGGCTTCAATGAGCAGTTCTTC. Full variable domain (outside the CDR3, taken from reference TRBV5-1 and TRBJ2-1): KAGVTQTPRYLIKTRGQQVTLSCSPISGHRSVSWYQQTPGQGLQFLFEYFSETQRNKGNFPGRFSGRQFSNSRSEMNVSTLELGDSALYLCASSGHETGFNEQFFGPGTRLTVL.

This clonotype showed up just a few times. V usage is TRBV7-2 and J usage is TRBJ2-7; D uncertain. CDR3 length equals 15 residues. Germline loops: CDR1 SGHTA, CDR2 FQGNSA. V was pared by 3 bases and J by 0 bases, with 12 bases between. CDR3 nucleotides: TGTGCCAGCAGCTTGAGGACGACGGGCTCCTACGAGCAGTACTTC. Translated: CASSLRTTGSYEQYF.

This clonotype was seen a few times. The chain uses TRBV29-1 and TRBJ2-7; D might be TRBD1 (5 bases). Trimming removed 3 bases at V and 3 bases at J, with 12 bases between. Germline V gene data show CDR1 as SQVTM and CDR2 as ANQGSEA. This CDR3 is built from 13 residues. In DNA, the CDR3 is TGCAGCGTTGAGCTCTCTAGGGGCTACGAGCAGTACTTC. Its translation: CSVELSRGYEQYF.

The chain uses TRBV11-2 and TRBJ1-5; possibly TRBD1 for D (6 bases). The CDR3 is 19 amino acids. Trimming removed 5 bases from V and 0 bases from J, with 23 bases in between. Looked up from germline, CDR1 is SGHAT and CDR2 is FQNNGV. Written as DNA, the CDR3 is TGTGCCAGCAGCCCGTATAGAATAGGGGGAAAGTATAGCAATCAGCCCCAGCATTTT. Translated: CASSPYRIGGKYSNQPQHF.

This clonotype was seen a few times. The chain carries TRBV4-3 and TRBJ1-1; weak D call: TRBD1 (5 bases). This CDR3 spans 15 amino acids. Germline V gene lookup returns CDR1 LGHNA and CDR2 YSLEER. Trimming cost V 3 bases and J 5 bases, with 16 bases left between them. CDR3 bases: TGCGCCAGCAGCCATCCTACGGGACGGCGGACTGAAGCTTTCTTT. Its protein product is CASSHPTGRRTEAFF.

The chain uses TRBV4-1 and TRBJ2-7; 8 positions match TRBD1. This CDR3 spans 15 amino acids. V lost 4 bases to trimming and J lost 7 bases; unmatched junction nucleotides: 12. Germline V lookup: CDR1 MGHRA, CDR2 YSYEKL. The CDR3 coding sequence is TGCGCCAGCAGCCGAGGACGCCAGGGGGCTGGGGAGCAGTACTTC. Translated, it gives CASSRGRQGAGEQYF.

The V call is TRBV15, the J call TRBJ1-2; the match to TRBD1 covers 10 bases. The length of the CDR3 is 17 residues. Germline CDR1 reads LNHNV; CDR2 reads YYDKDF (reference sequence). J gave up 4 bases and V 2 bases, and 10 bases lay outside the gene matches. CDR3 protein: CATSRTPGTGDLYGYTF. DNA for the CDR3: TGTGCCACCAGCAGAACCCCCGGGACAGGGGATCTCTATGGCTACACCTTC.

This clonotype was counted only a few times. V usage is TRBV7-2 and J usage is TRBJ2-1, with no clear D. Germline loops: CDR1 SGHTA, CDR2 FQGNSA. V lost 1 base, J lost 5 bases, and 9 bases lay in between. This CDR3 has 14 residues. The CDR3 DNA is TGTGCCAGCAGCTTAGTGGAGAAACACAATGAGCAGTTCTTC. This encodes CASSLVEKHNEQFF.

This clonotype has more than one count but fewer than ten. The CDR3 nucleotides read TGTGCCAGTAAAGGGGGTGGTCTCGGACAGCCCCAGCATTTT. It translates to CASKGGGLGQPQHF. The chain couples TRBV19 to TRBJ1-5, with a tentative D call TRBD1 (6 bases). Trimming cost V 7 bases and J 7 bases, with 17 bases left between them. Germline V gene data show CDR1 as LNHDA and CDR2 as SQIVND (reference sequence). This CDR3 spans 14 amino acids.

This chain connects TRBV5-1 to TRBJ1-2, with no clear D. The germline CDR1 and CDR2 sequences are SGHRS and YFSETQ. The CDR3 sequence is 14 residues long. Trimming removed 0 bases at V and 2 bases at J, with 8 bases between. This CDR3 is CASSLGRQNYGYTF. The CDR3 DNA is TGCGCCAGCAGCTTGGGGCGGCAGAACTATGGCTACACCTTC. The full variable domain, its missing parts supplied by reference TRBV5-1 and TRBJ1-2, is KAGVTQTPRYLIKTRGQQVTLSCSPISGHRSVSWYQQTPGQGLQFLFEYFSETQRNKGNFPGRFSGRQFSNSRSEMNVSTLELGDSALYLCASSLGRQNYGYTFGSGTRLTVV.

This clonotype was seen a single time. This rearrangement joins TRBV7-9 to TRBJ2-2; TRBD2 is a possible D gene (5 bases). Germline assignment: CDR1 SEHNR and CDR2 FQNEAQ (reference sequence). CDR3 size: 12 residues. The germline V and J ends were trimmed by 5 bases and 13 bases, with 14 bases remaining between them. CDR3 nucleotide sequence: TGTGCCAGCAGCCCCGAGGGAGTGGCGCTGTTTTTT. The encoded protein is CASSPEGVALFF.

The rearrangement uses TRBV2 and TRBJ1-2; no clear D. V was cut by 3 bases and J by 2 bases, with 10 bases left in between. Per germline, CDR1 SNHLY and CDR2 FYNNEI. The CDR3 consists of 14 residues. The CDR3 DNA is TGTGCCAGCAGTGATGAGGGTATGAACTATGGCTACACCTTC. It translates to CASSDEGMNYGYTF. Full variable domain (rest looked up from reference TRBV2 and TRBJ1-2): EPEVTQTPSHQVTQMGQEVILRCVPISNHLYFYWYRQILGQKVEFLVSFYNNEISEKSEIFDDQFSVERPDGSNFTLKIRSTKLEDSAMYFCASSDEGMNYGYTFGSGTRLTVV.

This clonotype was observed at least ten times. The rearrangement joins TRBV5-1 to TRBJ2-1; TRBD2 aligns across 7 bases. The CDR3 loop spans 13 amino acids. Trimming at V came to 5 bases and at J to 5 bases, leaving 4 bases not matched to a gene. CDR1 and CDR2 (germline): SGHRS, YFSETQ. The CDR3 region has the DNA TGCGCCAGCAGTTGGGGGGGAGACAATGAGCAGTTCTTC. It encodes CASSWGGDNEQFF.

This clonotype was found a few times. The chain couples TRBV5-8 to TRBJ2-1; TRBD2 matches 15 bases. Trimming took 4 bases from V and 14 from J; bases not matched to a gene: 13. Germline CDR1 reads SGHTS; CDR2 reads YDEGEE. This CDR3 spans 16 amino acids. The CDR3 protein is CASSRLRPGLAGGKFF. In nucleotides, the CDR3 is TGTGCCAGCAGCCGACTAAGGCCGGGACTAGCGGGAGGAAAGTTCTTC.

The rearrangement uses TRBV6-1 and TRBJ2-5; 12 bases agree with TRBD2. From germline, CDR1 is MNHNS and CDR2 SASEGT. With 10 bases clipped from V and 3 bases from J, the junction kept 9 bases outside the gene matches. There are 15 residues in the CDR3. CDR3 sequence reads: CATCLAGGGEETQYF. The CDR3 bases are TGTGCCACCTGTCTAGCGGGAGGGGGGGAAGAGACCCAGTACTTC.

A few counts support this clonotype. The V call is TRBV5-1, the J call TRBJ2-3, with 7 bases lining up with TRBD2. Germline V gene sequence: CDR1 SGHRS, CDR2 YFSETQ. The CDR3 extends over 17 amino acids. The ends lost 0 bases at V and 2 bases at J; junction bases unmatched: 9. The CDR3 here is CASSLVVAGDPTDTQYF. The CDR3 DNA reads TGCGCCAGCAGCTTGGTGGTAGCGGGTGACCCCACAGATACGCAGTATTTT.

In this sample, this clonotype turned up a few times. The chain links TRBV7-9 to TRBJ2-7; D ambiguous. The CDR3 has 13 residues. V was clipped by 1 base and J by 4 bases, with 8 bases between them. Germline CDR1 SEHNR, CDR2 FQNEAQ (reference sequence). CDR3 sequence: CASSLDDEYEQYF. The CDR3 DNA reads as TGTGCCAGCAGCTTAGACGACGAGTACGAGCAGTACTTC.

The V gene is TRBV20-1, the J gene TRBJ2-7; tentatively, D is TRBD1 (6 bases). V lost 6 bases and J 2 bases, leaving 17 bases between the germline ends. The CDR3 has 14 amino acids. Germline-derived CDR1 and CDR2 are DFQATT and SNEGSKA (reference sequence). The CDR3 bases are TGCAGTGCCTCTCGGGACATCTTACCCTACGAGCAGTACTTC. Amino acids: CSASRDILPYEQYF.

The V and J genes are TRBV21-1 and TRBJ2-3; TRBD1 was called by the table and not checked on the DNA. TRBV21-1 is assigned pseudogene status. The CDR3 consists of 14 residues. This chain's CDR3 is CASRARPSTDTQYF. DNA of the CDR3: TGTGCCAGCAGGGCGCGTCCTAGCACAGATACGCAGTATTTT.

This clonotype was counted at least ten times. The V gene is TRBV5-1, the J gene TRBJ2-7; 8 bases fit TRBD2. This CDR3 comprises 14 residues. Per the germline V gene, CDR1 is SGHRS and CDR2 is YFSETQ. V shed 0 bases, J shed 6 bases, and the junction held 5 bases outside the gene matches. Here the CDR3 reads CASSLAAREVEQYF. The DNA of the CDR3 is TGCGCCAGCAGCTTGGCGGCGCGGGAGGTCGAGCAGTACTTC.

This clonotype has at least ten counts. CDR3 sequence reads: CSVDGTSSRYEQYF. DNA of the CDR3: TGCAGCGTTGATGGGACTAGCAGTCGCTACGAGCAGTACTTC. The chain joins TRBV29-1 to TRBJ2-7, with TRBD2 matching 9 bases. Germline trimming cut 3 bases from V and 3 bases from J; bases unmatched to any gene: 6. CDR3 size: 14 residues. Germline V gives CDR1 SQVTM, CDR2 ANQGSEA.

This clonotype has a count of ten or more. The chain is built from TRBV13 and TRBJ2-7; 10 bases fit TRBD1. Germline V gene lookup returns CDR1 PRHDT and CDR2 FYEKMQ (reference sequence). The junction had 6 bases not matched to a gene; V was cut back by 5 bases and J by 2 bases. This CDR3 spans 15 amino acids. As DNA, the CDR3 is TGTGCCAGCAGCCCCTCCGGGACAGGGGCCTACGAGCAGTACTTC. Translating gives CASSPSGTGAYEQYF.

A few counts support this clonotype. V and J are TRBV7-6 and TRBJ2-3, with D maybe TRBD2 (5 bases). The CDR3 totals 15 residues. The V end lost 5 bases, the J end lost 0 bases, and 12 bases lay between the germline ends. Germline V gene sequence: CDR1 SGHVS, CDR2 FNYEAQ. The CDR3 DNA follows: TGTGCCAGCAGCCGACTACTAGTAAGCACAGATACGCAGTATTTT. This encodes CASSRLLVSTDTQYF.

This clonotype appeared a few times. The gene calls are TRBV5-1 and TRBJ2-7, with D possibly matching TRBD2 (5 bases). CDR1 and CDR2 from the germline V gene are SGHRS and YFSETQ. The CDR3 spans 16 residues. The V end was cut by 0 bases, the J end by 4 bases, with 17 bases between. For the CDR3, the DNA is TGCGCCAGCAGCTTGGGTCTGAGCGGTGGGTCGTACGAGCAGTACTTC. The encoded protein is CASSLGLSGGSYEQYF.

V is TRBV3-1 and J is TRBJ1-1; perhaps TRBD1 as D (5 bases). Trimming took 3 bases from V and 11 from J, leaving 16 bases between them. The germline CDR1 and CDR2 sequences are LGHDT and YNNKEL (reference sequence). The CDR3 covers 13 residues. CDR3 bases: TGTGCCAGCAGCCAGTATACAGGTGCCGGGGCTTTCTTT. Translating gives CASSQYTGAGAFF.